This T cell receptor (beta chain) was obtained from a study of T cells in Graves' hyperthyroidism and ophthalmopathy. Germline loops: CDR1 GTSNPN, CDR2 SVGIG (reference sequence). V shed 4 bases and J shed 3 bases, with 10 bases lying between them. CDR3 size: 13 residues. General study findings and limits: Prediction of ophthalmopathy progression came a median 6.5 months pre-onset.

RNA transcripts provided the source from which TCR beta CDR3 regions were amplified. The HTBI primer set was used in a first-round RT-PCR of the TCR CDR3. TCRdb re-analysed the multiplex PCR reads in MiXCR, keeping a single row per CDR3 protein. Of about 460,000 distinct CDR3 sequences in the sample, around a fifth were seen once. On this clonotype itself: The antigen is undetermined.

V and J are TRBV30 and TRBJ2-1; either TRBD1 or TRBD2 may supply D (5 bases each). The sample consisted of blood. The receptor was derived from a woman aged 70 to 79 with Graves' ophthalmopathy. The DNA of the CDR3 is TGTGCCTGGAAATGGGGGAGCTACAATGAGCAGTTCTTC. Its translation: CAWKWGSYNEQFF. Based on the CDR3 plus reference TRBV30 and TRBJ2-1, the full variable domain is SQTIHQWPATLVQPVGSPLSLECTVEGTSNPNLYWYRQAAGRGLQLLFYSVGIGQISSEVPQNLSASRPQDRQFILSSKKLLLSDSGFYLCAWKWGSYNEQFFGPGTRLTVL.